This T cell receptor beta chain was sequenced for a study of molecular identifiers for immune sequencing clone quantification. The CDR3 is 13 amino acids. CDR1 and CDR2 (germline): MNHEY, SVGAGI. V shed 1 base, J shed 9 bases, and the junction held 2 bases outside the gene matches. This clonotype showed up many times. TCRdb recomputed calls from the PCR reads with MiXCR, one row per CDR3 protein. The sample holds about 510,000 distinct CDR3 sequences, about 21% seen once. Sorted naive CD8 T cells were those defined as CD8+CD4-CCR7+CD45RA+. The sequenced sample was naive CD8+ T cells from blood, with Jurkat cell RNA spiked in. Subset meaning: FACS-sorted CD8+CD4-CCR7+CD45RA+ naive T cells. The chain uses TRBV6-5 and TRBJ2-1; 8 nucleotides align to TRBD2. The sequence was obtained from a human donor in good health. Some libraries in this study had Jurkat cell RNA spiked in. CDR3 sequence: CASSYYAGGEQFF. The CDR3 nucleotides read TGTGCCAGCAGTTACTACGCGGGGGGTGAGCAGTTCTTC.